Each of the 21 T cell receptor beta chains below was sequenced from the same sample in a study of OX40 agonist ivuxolimab in advanced cancers. Using immunoSEQ multiplex PCR, the repertoire was profiled, and TCRdb retains in-frame clones only, with some absent. This sample yields over 100,000 clones, of which roughly 95% are seen a single time; approximately 0.15% belongs to the top ten. Sequenced material: CD4+ or CD8+ T cells sorted from blood, taken in a trial of the OX40 agonist ivuxolimab. Receptor source: an adult with an advanced solid tumor such as melanoma, head and neck, liver or kidney cancer.

The chain combines TRBV29-1 with TRBJ2-5; TRBD1 agrees at 7 bases. Per germline, CDR1 SQVTM and CDR2 ANQGSEA. The ends lost 3 bases at V and 2 bases at J; junction bases unmatched: 9. CDR3 length equals 15 residues. CDR3 protein: CSVESGQRIQETQYF. In DNA, the CDR3 is TGCAGCGTTGAGTCGGGACAGCGAATTCAAGAGACCCAGTACTTC.

The chain combines TRBV15 with TRBJ2-2, with TRBD1 matching 11 bases. V lost 0 bases to trimming and J lost 5 bases; unmatched junction nucleotides: 5. This CDR3 region has 17 residues. Germline CDR1 is LNHNV and CDR2 is YYDKDF (reference sequence). The CDR3 sequence: CATSREGQGAWTGELFF. Written as DNA, the CDR3 is TGTGCCACCAGCAGAGAAGGACAGGGGGCGTGGACCGGGGAGCTGTTTTTT.

The rearrangement uses TRBV11-2 and TRBJ2-7; weak D call: TRBD1 (5 bases). The germline V and J ends were trimmed by 5 bases and 2 bases, with 10 bases remaining between them. The germline V gene encodes CDR1 SGHAT and CDR2 FQNNGV. This CDR3 spans 13 amino acids. The CDR3 DNA sequence: TGTGCCAGCAGCCCTCAGGGTCCCTACGAGCAGTACTTC. Translating it yields CASSPQGPYEQYF.

The V and J genes are TRBV2 and TRBJ1-2; no reliable D call. There are 14 residues in the CDR3. Trimming shortened V by 5 bases and J by 3 bases, and 13 bases separated the two germline ends. Germline assignment: CDR1 SNHLY and CDR2 FYNNEI. Written as DNA, the CDR3 is TGTGCCAGCAGTCCCGACCGAGGAGACTATGGCTACACCTTC. This codes for CASSPDRGDYGYTF.

The CDR3 is CASSLVRDSADTQYF. The CDR3, as DNA: TGTGCCAGCAGCTTGGTAAGGGACTCCGCAGATACGCAGTATTTT. The genes are TRBV5-4 and TRBJ2-3; TRBD2 is a possible D gene (6 bases). The CDR3 is 15 amino acids. Trimming cost V 0 bases and J 4 bases, with 12 bases left between them. Germline CDR1 is SGHNT and CDR2 is YYREEE (reference sequence).

The chain employs TRBV7-9 and TRBJ1-3; D is ambiguous. Germline V CDR1 and CDR2: SEHNR, FQNEAQ (reference sequence). The CDR3 is 15 residues long. Trimming left V 2 bases short and J 1 base short, with 9 bases between. Written as DNA, the CDR3 is TGTGCCAGCAGCTTACTGAGTTTATCTGGAAACACCATATATTTT. This sequence encodes CASSLLSLSGNTIYF.

V gene TRBV5-4 combines with J gene TRBJ2-2; 10 bases are shared with TRBD1. The CDR3 totals 15 residues. Germline trimming cut 4 bases from V and 5 bases from J; bases unmatched to any gene: 5. Germline lookup yields CDR1 SGHNT and CDR2 YYREEE (reference sequence). As DNA, the CDR3 is TGTGCCAGCAGCCCGAGGGACAGGGGTACCGGGGAGCTGTTTTTT. Residues: CASSPRDRGTGELFF.

The gene calls are TRBV7-2 and TRBJ2-3, with 15 bases that match TRBD2. After removal of 6 bases from V and 4 bases from J, the junction contained 2 bases not matched to a gene. Germline CDR1 reads SGHTA; CDR2 reads FQGNSA. CDR3 size: 15 residues. The CDR3 region is CASSWTSGRADTQYF. In DNA form, the CDR3 reads TGTGCCAGCAGTTGGACTAGCGGGAGGGCAGATACGCAGTATTTT.

This clone was found once. This rearrangement joins TRBV6-4 to TRBJ2-2; TRBD1 or TRBD2 may be the D gene (5 bases each). V lost 6 bases and J lost 5, with 10 bases in between. CDR1 is MRHNA, CDR2 SNTAGT, per germline. The CDR3 consists of 13 residues. Here the CDR3 reads CASSGALTGELFF. The CDR3 coding sequence is TGTGCCAGCAGCGGGGCCCTGACCGGGGAGCTGTTTTTT.

The chain carries TRBV6-1 and TRBJ2-2; either TRBD1 or TRBD2 may fit D (5 bases each). This CDR3 spans 15 amino acids. V dropped 4 bases and J dropped 6 bases, with 15 bases sitting between them. CDR1 and CDR2 (germline): MNHNS, SASEGT. The CDR3 loop is CASSVGLLGAGELFF. DNA of the CDR3: TGTGCCAGCAGTGTCGGGTTGCTGGGGGCCGGGGAGCTGTTTTTT.

This chain links TRBV5-4 with TRBJ1-2, with a possible D match to TRBD1 (5 bases). V gave up 0 bases and J gave up 10 bases, with 19 bases separating them. CDR3 length: 15 residues. The germline V gene has CDR1 SGHNT and CDR2 YYREEE (reference sequence). The CDR3, as DNA: TGTGCCAGCAGCTTGGCCGGGGGGGGAAGGTACGTCTACACCTTC. Its translation: CASSLAGGGRYVYTF.

The chain couples TRBV10-3 to TRBJ2-3; 8 bases map to TRBD2. CDR1 and CDR2 from the germline V gene are ENHRY and SYGVKD. With V trimmed by 3 bases and J by 2 bases, 16 bases remained unmatched. The CDR3 has 19 amino acids. CDR3 DNA: TGTGCCATCAGTGAACAAGCGGGGGCGGGGTCTTGGTCCACAGATACGCAGTATTTT. Its protein product is CAISEQAGAGSWSTDTQYF.

The rearrangement uses TRBV20-1 and TRBJ1-1; maybe TRBD1 (5 bases). In germline, CDR1 is DFQATT, CDR2 SNEGSKA (reference sequence). The CDR3 totals 11 residues. V was pared by 6 bases and J by 10 bases, with 15 bases between. In DNA, the CDR3 is TGCAGTGCGGGAACAGGCGTCGGAGCTTTCTTT. Protein: CSAGTGVGAFF.

CDR3 nucleotide sequence: TGTGCCAGCGGGGACACCTACAATGAGCAGTTCTTC. It codes for CASGDTYNEQFF. This sequence joins TRBV9 and TRBJ2-1; weak D call: TRBD1 (6 bases). Per the germline V gene, CDR1 is SGDLS and CDR2 is YYNGEE. The CDR3 has 12 residues. Trimming took 7 bases from V and 2 from J, leaving 7 bases between them. Full variable domain (outside the CDR3, taken from reference TRBV9 and TRBJ2-1): DSGVTQTPKHLITATGQRVTLRCSPRSGDLSVYWYQQSLDQGLQFLIQYYNGEERAKGNILERFSAQQFPDLHSELNLSSLELGDSALYFCASGDTYNEQFFGPGTRLTVL.

This chain connects TRBV7-9 to TRBJ2-1; D call uncertain. This CDR3 comprises 12 residues. V lost 0 bases to trimming and J lost 8 bases, with 5 bases between them. Germline V lookup: CDR1 SEHNR, CDR2 FQNEAQ (reference sequence). CDR3 nucleotide sequence: TGTGCCAGCAGCTTAGCGGTGGATGAGCAGTTCTTC. This gives the protein CASSLAVDEQFF.

This clone was counted only a few times. J is TRBJ1-3 and V is TRBV5-8; D is uncertain. The CDR3 totals 14 residues. The V end lost 2 bases, the J end lost 3 bases, and 9 bases lay between the germline ends. From germline, CDR1 is SGHTS and CDR2 YDEGEE. CDR3 sequence (DNA): TGTGCCAGCAGCTTTATGAGGGATGGAAACACCATATATTTT. Translation: CASSFMRDGNTIYF.

For the CDR3, the DNA is TGTGCCAGTAAGCCACGGGGTGGAAACACCATATATTTT. It encodes CASKPRGGNTIYF. V gene TRBV19 combines with J gene TRBJ1-3; no reliable D call. Trimming removed 7 bases from V and 3 bases from J, with 10 bases in between. Germline V lookup: CDR1 LNHDA, CDR2 SQIVND (reference sequence). The CDR3 totals 13 residues.

The rearrangement links TRBV5-1 to TRBJ1-1; D is uncertain. The CDR3 totals 15 residues. V was pared by 0 bases and J by 0 bases, with 9 bases between. From germline, CDR1 is SGHRS and CDR2 YFSETQ. In DNA, the CDR3 is TGCGCCAGCAGCTTGGGCGGAATGCTGAACACTGAAGCTTTCTTT. Amino acid sequence: CASSLGGMLNTEAFF.

CDR3 DNA: TGTGCCAGCTCATCGACAGGGGGGCGAGAGACCCAGTACTTC. It translates to CASSSTGGRETQYF. The chain has TRBV18 and TRBJ2-5; 9 bases line up with TRBD1. Germline CDR1 KGHSH, CDR2 LQKENI. With 5 bases clipped from V and 4 bases from J, the junction kept 5 bases outside the gene matches. This CDR3 comprises 14 residues.

V gene TRBV15 combines with J gene TRBJ2-5; D could derive from TRBD1 or TRBD2 (6 bases each). The CDR3 covers 15 residues. The germline CDR1 and CDR2 sequences are LNHNV and YYDKDF (reference sequence). V dropped 0 bases and J dropped 1 base, with 9 bases sitting between them. CDR3 sequence reads: CATSRDRGLQETQYF. CDR3 nucleotide sequence: TGTGCCACCAGCAGAGACAGGGGACTCCAAGAGACCCAGTACTTC.

V is TRBV4-2 and J is TRBJ2-5; 9 nucleotides align to TRBD1. V lost 6 bases to trimming and J lost 2 bases; unmatched junction nucleotides: 7. The CDR3 loop spans 15 amino acids. Germline V gene sequence: CDR1 LGHNA, CDR2 YNFKEQ. The CDR3 DNA is TGTGCCAGCAGTCTCCCGGGACAGGGACAAGAGACCCAGTACTTC. Its translation is CASSLPGQGQETQYF.